This T cell receptor beta chain originates from a study of OX40 agonist ivuxolimab in advanced cancers. Study observations and caveats: Some of the nonresponding patients also showed low levels of normalized T-cell clonal expansion. Relative to CD4+ cells, CD8+ T cells on average had more expanded clones.

Germline CDR1 reads SGHAT; CDR2 reads FQNNGV. The CDR3 has 17 amino acids. V lost 0 bases and J 3 bases, leaving 15 bases between the germline ends. With respect to this clone: The antigen remains unidentified.

The repertoire was sequenced with immunoSEQ multiplex PCR; TCRdb's copy has only in-frame clones and lacks some. The sample lists some 150,000 clones; about 92% were seen once. The sequences come from CD4+ or CD8+ T cells sorted from blood, collected in a trial of the OX40 agonist ivuxolimab. This clonotype originated in an adult with an advanced solid tumor such as melanoma, head and neck, liver or kidney cancer. V gene TRBV11-2 combines with J gene TRBJ1-3, with D hard to call. The CDR3 sequence is CASSLERSRSFGNTIYF. The CDR3 region has the DNA TGTGCCAGCAGCTTAGAACGGTCGAGGAGTTTTGGAAACACCATATATTTT.